These T cell receptor beta chains were read from a single sample in a study of T cell changes during pregnancy in multiple sclerosis. Repertoires were generated with immunoSEQ multiplex PCR, while TCRdb's copy carries only in-frame clones and drops some. The sample yields roughly 100,000 clones, roughly nine tenths seen once. Here the sequenced sample was peripheral blood, taken after pregnancy. The receptors derive from a female donor with multiple sclerosis, enrolled in a pregnancy study. Both conserved end residues are part of each CDR3. Each record gives: D gene, J gene, V gene, clone size, CDR3 DNA, CDR3 protein. A D gene is named only where the DNA matches it firmly. Some rows mark clone size as missing; the rest say once, few, many or name a class of expanded clone.

>TRBD2|TRBJ2-1|TRBV10-2|-
TGCGCCAGCCGATCCGGGGGGAGCTCCTACAATGAGCAGTTCTTC
CASRSGGSSYNEQFF
>TRBD2|TRBJ2-5|TRBV25-1|-
TGTGCCAGCAGTGAATACGGTAGCGGGATTGGGAAGACCCAGTACTTC
CASSEYGSGIGKTQYF
>TRBD2|TRBJ2-5|TRBV4-2|few
TGTGCCAGCAGCCCTGTTATAGCGGGGTACCAAGAGACCCAGTACTTC
CASSPVIAGYQETQYF
>TRBD2|TRBJ2-2|TRBV4-3|-
TGCGCCAGCAGCCCCCGACTCTCAGCGGGGGGCTTTTTCCTTACCGGGGAGCTGTTTTTT
CASSPRLSAGGFFLTGELFF
>TRBD1|TRBJ2-7|TRBV29-1|-
TGCAGCGTTGAGGGGGACAGGTCCTACGAGCAGTACTTC
CSVEGDRSYEQYF
>-|TRBJ2-7|TRBV5-1|-
TGCGCCAGCAGCCCGGCGGACAGTGGGTACGAGCAGTACTTC
CASSPADSGYEQYF
>TRBD1|TRBJ1-6|TRBV18|-
TGTGCCAGCTCACCTGGGACAGGGGGCGAAAATTCACCCCTCCACTTT
CASSPGTGGENSPLHF
>-|TRBJ1-2|TRBV5-1|once
TGCGCCAGCAGCTGGTTCTTGACAGGCCCTGCTAACTATGGCTACACCTTC
CASSWFLTGPANYGYTF
>-|TRBJ2-2|TRBV2|-
TGTGCCAGCAGGAGGCCTTACACCGGGGAGCTGTTTTTT
CASRRPYTGELFF
>-|TRBJ2-6|TRBV2|-
TGTGCCAGCAGTAACGGGGGACCCATCTCTGGGGCCAACGTCCTGACTTTC
CASSNGGPISGANVLTF
>-|TRBJ1-5|TRBV6-6|-
TGTGCCAGCAGTTACGTCAGTTATCAGCCCCAGCATTTT
CASSYVSYQPQHF
>TRBD1|TRBJ2-5|TRBV7-9|once
TGTGCCAGCAGCCAGGTGGACAGGGAGAAGACCCAGTACTTC
CASSQVDREKTQYF
>-|TRBJ1-5|TRBV2|-
TGTGCCAGCGGTTACATACCTAATCAGCCCCAGCATTTT
CASGYIPNQPQHF
>-|TRBJ1-3|TRBV11-2|-
TGTGCCAGCAGCTTAGTTGTAAGCCACTCTGGAAACACCATATATTTT
CASSLVVSHSGNTIYF
>-|TRBJ1-6|TRBV7-3|few
TGTGCCAGCAGCGCATCAACAGGGTCGGCCCTCCACTTT
CASSASTGSALHF
>-|TRBJ2-1|TRBV9|-
TGTGCCAGCAGCCGACTAAATTCCTACAATGAGCAGTTCTTC
CASSRLNSYNEQFF
>-|TRBJ2-7|TRBV2|-
TGTGCCAGCAGTGGAGGGCCCTCCGAGCAGTACTTC
CASSGGPSEQYF
>TRBD1|TRBJ2-5|TRBV19|-
TGTGCCAGTAGTATCACAGGGGTTGGAGAGACCCAGTACTTC
CASSITGVGETQYF
>-|TRBJ2-1|TRBV9|-
TGTGCCAGCAGCGTGGGACTCCCGACATACAATGAGCAGTTCTTC
CASSVGLPTYNEQFF
>-|TRBJ2-2|TRBV7-3|-
TGTGCCAGCAGCTTAGGGCTAGCTGGCACCGGGGAGCTGTTTTTT
CASSLGLAGTGELFF
>-|TRBJ1-4|TRBV29-1|-
TGCAGCGGTAAAACAGGGTATAATGAAAAACTGTTTTTT
CSGKTGYNEKLFF
>-|TRBJ1-2|TRBV28|-
TGTGCCAGCAGTTTCGGGGGTACTAACTATGGCTACACCTTC
CASSFGGTNYGYTF
>TRBD1|TRBJ2-5|TRBV6-6|-
TGTGCCAGCAGCGTTACAGGGGGACAAGAGACCCAGTACTTC
CASSVTGGQETQYF
>-|TRBJ2-7|TRBV19|-
TGTGCCAGTAAGCGGGCTAGCGAAAGCTACGAGCAGTACTTC
CASKRASESYEQYF
>TRBD2|TRBJ2-1|TRBV19|-
TGTGCCAGTAGTATATCGGCGGGGGGGCGGAATGAGCAGTTCTTC
CASSISAGGRNEQFF
>-|TRBJ2-7|TRBV29-1|-
TGCAGCGTATCGGACACTGCCTACGAGCAGTACTTC
CSVSDTAYEQYF
>TRBD2|TRBJ2-7|TRBV6-1|-
TGTGCCAGCAGTGAAGCGCTTCCTTGGACTAGCGGGGGGCGGGAGACGTACTTC
CASSEALPWTSGGRETYF
>TRBD1|TRBJ1-2|TRBV27|-
TGTGCCAGCAGCCTCCGGGGGACAGCCGCTAACTATGGCTACACCTTC
CASSLRGTAANYGYTF
>-|TRBJ1-3|TRBV4-1|-
TGCGCCAGCAGCCAGCCCCTTAGGGGCTCTGGAAACACCATATATTTT
CASSQPLRGSGNTIYF
>-|TRBJ2-7|TRBV7-6|-
TGTGCCAGCAGCTTAGCACGAGATGCCTCCTACGAGCAGTACTTC
CASSLARDASYEQYF
>-|TRBJ1-6|TRBV27|-
TGTGCCAGCAGTACAGCGAGGGAACCCCTCCACTTT
CASSTAREPLHF
>TRBD1|TRBJ1-1|TRBV7-2|-
TGTGCCAGCAGCGGACAACAGGGACAGACTGAAGCTTTCTTT
CASSGQQGQTEAFF
>-|TRBJ1-6|TRBV7-8|-
TGTGCCAGCAGTACATACCGCCCATCGGGGGGTTTCTCCTATAATTCACCCCTCCACTTT
CASSTYRPSGGFSYNSPLHF
>-|TRBJ2-7|TRBV7-3|-
TGTGCCAGCAGTTATAGCCGGGACTCCGAGCAGTACTTC
CASSYSRDSEQYF
>-|TRBJ2-1|TRBV29-1|-
TGCAGCGTTGGGGGGGCGGGACTAATGTTGAATGAGCAGTTCTTC
CSVGGAGLMLNEQFF
>-|TRBJ2-7|TRBV11-3|-
TGTGCCAGCAGTAGAGGTCGGGGCTCCTACGAGCAGTACTTC
CASSRGRGSYEQYF
>TRBD1|TRBJ2-7|TRBV28|-
TGTGCCAGCAGTTTCTCCGGGTGGACAGGGGAAGACTCCTACGAGCAGTACTTC
CASSFSGWTGEDSYEQYF
>-|TRBJ2-7|TRBV5-1|-
TGCGCCAGCAGCCTCAACCGGGTCATTGCTTTCTCCTACGAGCAGTACTTC
CASSLNRVIAFSYEQYF
>TRBD2|TRBJ2-1|TRBV9|-
TGTGCCAGCAGCGTAGCAGCTAGCGGGAGGGCCGATGAGCAGTTCTTC
CASSVAASGRADEQFF
>TRBD2|TRBJ2-4|TRBV28|-
TGTGCCAGCAGTTCCTTAGGACTAGCGGGAGTCGTGTCAACCAAAAACATTCAGTACTTC
CASSSLGLAGVVSTKNIQYF
>TRBD2|TRBJ2-7|TRBV11-2|-
TGTGCCAGCAGCTTAGGAGGGACTAGCGGGAGGAACTACGAGCAGTACTTC
CASSLGGTSGRNYEQYF
>TRBD2|TRBJ2-1|TRBV7-3|-
TGTGCCAGCAGCTCCATAGCGGGAGCTTCCAATGAGCAGTTCTTC
CASSSIAGASNEQFF
>-|TRBJ2-1|TRBV10-3|-
TGTGCCATCAGTGAAGAGCAGGGATACAATGAGCAGTTCTTC
CAISEEQGYNEQFF
>-|TRBJ2-3|TRBV4-1|-
TGCGCCAGCAGCCAAGTCTTCACAGATACGCAGTATTTT
CASSQVFTDTQYF
>TRBD1|TRBJ2-1|TRBV9|-
TGTGCCAGCAGCGCCCATCCCCCGGACAGGGGCTCCTACAATGAGCAGTTCTTC
CASSAHPPDRGSYNEQFF
>TRBD1|TRBJ1-6|TRBV6-1|-
TGTGCCAGCAGTGCCCCGGACAGGGCTAATTCACCCCTCCACTTT
CASSAPDRANSPLHF
>-|TRBJ2-7|TRBV27|once
TGTGCCAGCAGTACCTCCGGTGGACTCCTCCCCCGGGAGCAGTACTTC
CASSTSGGLLPREQYF
>-|TRBJ1-5|TRBV6-1|once
TGTGCCAGCAGTGACCTGAGGAACGGCAATCAGCCCCAGCATTTT
CASSDLRNGNQPQHF
>-|TRBJ2-7|TRBV18|-
TGTGCCAGCTCACCACCACAGGAGCCCTACGAGCAGTACTTC
CASSPPQEPYEQYF
>TRBD1|TRBJ1-2|TRBV9|-
TGTGCCAGCACCGGGACAGCAGTTGGCTACACCTTC
CASTGTAVGYTF
>-|TRBJ2-7|TRBV7-6|-
TGTGCCAGCAGCTTAGCGCCAGGACAAACCTACGAGCAGTACTTC
CASSLAPGQTYEQYF
>-|TRBJ1-1|TRBV7-3|-
TGTGCCAGCAGCCGCCATGCCAGGGGAACGATGAACACTGAAGCTTTCTTT
CASSRHARGTMNTEAFF
>TRBD1|TRBJ2-7|TRBV28|-
TGTGCCAGCAGCAATTCCGGGACAGGCTCCTACGAGCAGTACTTC
CASSNSGTGSYEQYF